Given below is one T cell receptor (beta chain) in context. As yet, its antigen is unknown. The source of the sample is a study of CD8 T cells in ankylosing spondylitis. Study-wide results and limits: Disease-associated clones were reportedly significantly overrepresented in matched ankylosing spondylitis synovial fluid. For ankylosing spondylitis blood, a TCR beta motif of eight or nine highly homologous variants appeared characteristic. Past studies reported some motif variants in reactive arthritis synovial fluid and blood.

As the method for making TCR beta libraries, quantitative 5'-RACE with molecular barcodes was used. TCRdb processed the 5' RACE reads anew with MiXCR; each CDR3 protein has one entry. The sample comprises approximately 300,000 distinct CDR3 sequences, less than 10% of which are singletons, and about 14% rests with the top ten. J gave up 7 bases and V 3 bases, and 11 bases lay outside the gene matches. The germline V gene has CDR1 LGHDT and CDR2 YNNKEL (reference sequence). The CDR3 consists of 15 residues. This receptor was taken from a male donor with ankylosing spondylitis. The V call is TRBV3-1, the J call TRBJ2-7, with 8 positions matching TRBD2. Material: blood, either unsorted or a sorted T cell fraction (not recorded which). This CDR3 reads CASSQRTSTPREQYF. CDR3 bases: TGTGCCAGCAGCCAGAGGACTAGCACCCCACGGGAGCAGTACTTC.